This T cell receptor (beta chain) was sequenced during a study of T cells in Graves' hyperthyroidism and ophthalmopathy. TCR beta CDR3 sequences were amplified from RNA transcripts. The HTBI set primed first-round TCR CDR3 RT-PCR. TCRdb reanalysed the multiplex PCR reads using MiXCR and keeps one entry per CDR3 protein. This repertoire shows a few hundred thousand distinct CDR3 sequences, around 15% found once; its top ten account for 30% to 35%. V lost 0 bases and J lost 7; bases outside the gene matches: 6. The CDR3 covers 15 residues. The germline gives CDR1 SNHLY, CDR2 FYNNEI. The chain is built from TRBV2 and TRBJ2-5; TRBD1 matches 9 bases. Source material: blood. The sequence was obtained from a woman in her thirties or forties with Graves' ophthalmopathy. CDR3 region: CASSEAGTGRGTQYF. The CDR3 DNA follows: TGTGCCAGCAGTGAAGCCGGGACAGGGAGGGGGACCCAGTACTTC.